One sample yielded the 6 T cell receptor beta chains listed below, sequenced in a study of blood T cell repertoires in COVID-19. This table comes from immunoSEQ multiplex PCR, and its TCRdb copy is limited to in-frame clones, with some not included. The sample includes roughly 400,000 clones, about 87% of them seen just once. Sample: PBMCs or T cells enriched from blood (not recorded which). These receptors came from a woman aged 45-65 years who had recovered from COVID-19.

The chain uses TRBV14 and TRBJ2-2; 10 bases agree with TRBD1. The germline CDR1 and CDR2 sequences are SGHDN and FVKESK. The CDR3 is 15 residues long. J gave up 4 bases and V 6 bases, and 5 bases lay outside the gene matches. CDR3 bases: TGTGCCAGCAGTCCCGGGACAGGGGTCACCGGGGAGCTGTTTTTT. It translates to CASSPGTGVTGELFF.

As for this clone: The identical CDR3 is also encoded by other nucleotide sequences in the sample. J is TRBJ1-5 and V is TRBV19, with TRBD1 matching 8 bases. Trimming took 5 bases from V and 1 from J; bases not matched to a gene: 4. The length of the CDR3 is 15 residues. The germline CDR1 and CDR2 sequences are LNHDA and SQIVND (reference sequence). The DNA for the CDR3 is TGTGCCAGTAGTCCCTGGACAGGGAGCAATCAGCCCCAGCATTTT. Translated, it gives CASSPWTGSNQPQHF. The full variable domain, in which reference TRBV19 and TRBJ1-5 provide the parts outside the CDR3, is DGGITQSPKYLFRKEGQNVTLSCEQNLNHDAMYWYRQDPGQGLRLIYYSQIVNDFQKGDIAEGYSVSREKKESFPLTVTSAQKNPTAFYLCASSPWTGSNQPQHFGDGTRLSIL.

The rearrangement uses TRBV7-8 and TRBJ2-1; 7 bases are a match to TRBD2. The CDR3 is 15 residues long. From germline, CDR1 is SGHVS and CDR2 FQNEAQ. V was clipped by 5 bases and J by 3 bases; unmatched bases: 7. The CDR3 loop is CASSLASGHYNEQFF. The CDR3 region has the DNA TGTGCCAGCAGCCTGGCTAGCGGTCACTACAATGAGCAGTTCTTC.

CDR3 nucleotides: TGTGCCAGCAGCCCGGGGACAGGCGCGTTGGGTTATGGCTACACCTTC. It encodes CASSPGTGALGYGYTF. The rearrangement uses TRBV5-5 and TRBJ1-2; 8 nucleotides line up with TRBD1. The CDR3 is made up of 16 amino acids. Germline-derived CDR1 and CDR2 are SGHKS and YYEKEE (reference sequence). V shed 4 bases, J shed 5 bases, and the junction held 13 bases outside the gene matches.

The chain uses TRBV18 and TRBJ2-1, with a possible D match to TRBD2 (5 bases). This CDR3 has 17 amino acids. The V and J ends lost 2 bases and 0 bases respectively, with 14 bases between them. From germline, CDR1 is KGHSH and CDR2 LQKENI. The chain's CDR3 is CASSPEDFYYSYNEQFF. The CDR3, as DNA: TGTGCCAGCTCACCAGAGGACTTCTATTACTCCTACAATGAGCAGTTCTTC.

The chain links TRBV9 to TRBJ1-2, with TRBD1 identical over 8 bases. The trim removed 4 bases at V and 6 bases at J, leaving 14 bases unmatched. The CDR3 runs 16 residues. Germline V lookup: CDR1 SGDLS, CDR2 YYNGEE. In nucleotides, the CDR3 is TGTGCCAGCAGCTTACAGACAGGGGTGGAAGGCAATGGCTACACCTTC. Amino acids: CASSLQTGVEGNGYTF.